This T cell receptor (beta chain) was retrieved from a study of cytomegalovirus exposure and HLA in healthy donors. Study overall: It was reported in a later analysis that the same platform had been used for the 120 or so validation repertoires as for the 666 first-cohort repertoires.

This clone was detected once. Produced via immunoSEQ multiplex PCR; TCRdb's table is partial and in-frame only. Of about 240,000 clones listed, more than 75% were seen once; the top ten hold 2.6%. Germline-derived CDR1 and CDR2 are SGHAT and FQNNGV. Trimming removed 4 bases at V and 11 bases at J, with 15 bases between. This CDR3 contains 13 residues. Sequencing used PBMCs. The TCR comes from a man aged 18-30 years in good health and CMV-seronegative. V and J are TRBV11-2 and TRBJ1-5; tentatively, D is TRBD1 (6 bases). CDR3 sequence: CASSSPGGRAQHF. The CDR3 region has the DNA TGTGCCAGCAGCTCCCCGGGGGGCCGGGCCCAGCATTTT.